What follows is one T cell receptor beta chain and its context. These data come from a study of CD8 T cells in Susac syndrome. Random hexamers were used to reverse transcribe the RNA input (about 0.5 to 1 ug). TCRdb ran MiXCR on the immunoSEQ multiplex PCR reads and lists one entry per CDR3 protein. This table has hundreds of thousands of distinct CDR3 sequences, more than 80% appearing once. Trimming removed 4 bases at V and 4 bases at J, with 14 bases between. The length of the CDR3 is 14 residues. CDR1 MNHEY and CDR2 SMNVEV come from the germline V gene (reference sequence). This clonotype was sampled from a human donor with multiple sclerosis. The sequencing sample was made of CD8+ T cells from PBMCs. The V and J genes are TRBV27 and TRBJ2-7, with D perhaps given as TRBD1 or TRBD2 (6 bases each). The CDR3: CASSSAGGSYEQYF. The CDR3 DNA reads as TGTGCCAGCAGTTCGGCCGGGGGCTCTTACGAGCAGTACTTC.